This T cell receptor (beta chain) was retrieved from a study of siplizumab effects on memory and regulatory T cells. Study findings and constraints: Alloreactive sequences traceable to unstimulated CD4+ memory cells were significantly reduced by siplizumab. The mapping of alloreactive clones to unstimulated subsets covered only a minor fraction of them. Memory cells seemed less diverse than naive T cells, which also seemed major contributors to the alloresponse.

Clones were read by immunoSEQ multiplex PCR, and TCRdb kept only the in-frame ones, dropping some. The table includes under 140,000 clones, roughly 92% detected once. Remarks on this clone: Its antigen is unidentified.

Germline V gene data show CDR1 as SGHTA and CDR2 as FQGTGA. The CDR3 is 16 amino acids. The V and J ends lost 5 bases and 8 bases, in that order; junction bases with no gene match: 10. The chain employs TRBV7-3 and TRBJ2-1; 12 bases are a match to TRBD2. The TCR was taken from a human donor in good health. Source material: CD4+ T cells sorted from blood. CDR3 in amino acids: CASSRALAGGADEQFF. The CDR3 DNA sequence: TGTGCCAGCAGCCGCGCCCTAGCGGGAGGGGCCGATGAGCAGTTCTTC.